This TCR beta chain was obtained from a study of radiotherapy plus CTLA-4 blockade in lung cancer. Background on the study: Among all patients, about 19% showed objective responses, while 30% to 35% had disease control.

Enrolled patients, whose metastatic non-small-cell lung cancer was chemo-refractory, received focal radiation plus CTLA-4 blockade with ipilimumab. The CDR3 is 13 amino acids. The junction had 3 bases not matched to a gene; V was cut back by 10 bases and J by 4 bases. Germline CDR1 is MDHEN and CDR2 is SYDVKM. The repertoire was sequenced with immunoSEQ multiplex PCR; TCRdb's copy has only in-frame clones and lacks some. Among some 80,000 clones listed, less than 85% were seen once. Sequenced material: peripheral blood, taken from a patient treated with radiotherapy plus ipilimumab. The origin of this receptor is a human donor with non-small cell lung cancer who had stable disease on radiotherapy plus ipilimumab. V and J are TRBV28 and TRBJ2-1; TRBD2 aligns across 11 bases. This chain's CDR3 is CATTSGEYNEQFF. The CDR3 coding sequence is TGTGCCACGACTAGCGGGGAATACAATGAGCAGTTCTTC.